The present T cell receptor (beta chain) was sequenced within a study of blood T cell repertoires in COVID-19. Study in general: The samples span acute and convalescent COVID-19 from the United States, Italy and Spain. Nucleic acid was either cDNA or gDNA, and it came from T cells, B-cell-depleted T cells, or PBMCs.

Method: immunoSEQ multiplex PCR; TCRdb's copy keeps in-frame clones and lacks some. The sample carries about 210,000 clones, about 85% recorded once. The length of the CDR3 is 18 residues. Germline values: CDR1 MNHNS, CDR2 SASEGT. The V end was cut by 0 bases, the J end by 2 bases, with 20 bases between. The V and J genes are TRBV6-1 and TRBJ2-7; D is possibly TRBD2 (5 bases). The sequencing sample was made of peripheral blood. The receptor was isolated from a man aged 40-49 years with acute or convalescent COVID-19. The CDR3: CASSEAMRAALSAYEQYF. In DNA form, the CDR3 reads TGTGCCAGCAGTGAAGCGATGCGGGCTGCTCTATCCGCCTACGAGCAGTACTTC.